The 27 T cell receptor beta chains listed next were all sequenced from one sample in a study of T cell responses to AZD1222 COVID-19 vaccine. Using immunoSEQ multiplex PCR, the repertoire was profiled, and TCRdb retains in-frame clones only, with some absent. This table holds 150,000 or so clones, about 85% found once. The specimen comprised peripheral blood, sampled after recovery from COVID-19. These receptors all stem from an adult who had recovered from COVID-19.

The table lists this clone with a count of one. The J gene is TRBJ1-6, the V gene TRBV9, with D perhaps TRBD1 (6 bases). The CDR3 loop spans 14 amino acids. From germline, CDR1 is SGDLS and CDR2 YYNGEE. V was cut by 1 base and J by 7 bases, with 9 bases left in between. The CDR3 loop is CASSVLGANSPLHF. The CDR3 coding sequence is TGTGCCAGCAGCGTATTGGGGGCGAATTCACCCCTCCACTTT.

The table lists this clone with a count of one. J is TRBJ2-5 and V is TRBV4-3; tentatively, D is TRBD1 (5 bases). This CDR3 has 14 amino acids. Germline lookup yields CDR1 LGHNA and CDR2 YSLEER. Trimming shortened V by 2 bases and J by 4 bases, and 11 bases separated the two germline ends. CDR3 in amino acids: CASSQSPRGETQYF. The CDR3 coding sequence is TGCGCCAGCAGCCAAAGTCCAAGGGGAGAGACCCAGTACTTC.

As for this clone: The germline gene is not matched at one end of the junction; a read error may be the cause. The chain links TRBV29-1 to TRBJ2-7; possibly TRBD1 for D (6 bases). Germline loops: CDR1 SQVTM, CDR2 ANQGSEA. This CDR3 comprises 12 residues. CDR3 loop: CSVVGASSELFF. The DNA of the CDR3 is TGCAGCGTTGTGGGGGCTTCCAGTGAACTGTTCTTC.

The rearrangement links TRBV3-1 (or the pseudogene TRBV3-2) to TRBJ1-2; D is unclear. V dropped 1 base and J dropped 4 bases, with 13 bases sitting between them. This CDR3 is 15 amino acids long. CDR1 is LGHDT, CDR2 YNNKEL, per germline (reference sequence). CDR3 DNA: TGTGCCAGCAGCCAAGGTGGTAGGGTATTCTATGGCTACACCTTC. This translates into CASSQGGRVFYGYTF.

This clone appeared a single time. The chain employs TRBV9 and TRBJ2-7; D is ambiguous. V dropped 3 bases and J dropped 0 bases, with 10 bases sitting between them. The CDR3 contains 14 residues. CDR1 and CDR2 (germline): SGDLS, YYNGEE. CDR3 coding DNA: TGTGCCAGCAGCGACGGTACAAGCTCCTACGAGCAGTACTTC. Amino acid sequence: CASSDGTSSYEQYF.

The rearrangement joins TRBV5-1 to TRBJ1-5; 7 nucleotides line up with TRBD1. This CDR3 has 15 residues. After removal of 1 base from V and 5 bases from J, the junction contained 6 bases not matched to a gene. Germline CDR1 reads SGHRS; CDR2 reads YFSETQ. The CDR3 region has the DNA TGCGCCAGCAGCTTGTGGGCAGGGGGAGATCAGCCCCAGCATTTT. Translation gives CASSLWAGGDQPQHF.

The gene calls are TRBV4-3 and TRBJ1-5; D unresolved. Trimming took off 2 bases at V and 4 bases at J, with 15 bases between the two ends. The CDR3 sequence is 16 residues long. Germline CDR1 reads LGHNA; CDR2 reads YSLEER. The CDR3 spells CASSQNPADPNQPQHF. The CDR3 DNA reads TGCGCCAGCAGCCAAAATCCGGCGGACCCAAATCAGCCCCAGCATTTT.

The J gene is TRBJ2-1, the V gene TRBV7-3; D is ambiguous. V gave up 4 bases and J gave up 5 bases, with 6 bases separating them. The CDR3 sequence is 12 residues long. CDR1 and CDR2 (germline): SGHTA, FQGTGA. CDR3 region: CASSSPDNEQFF. The CDR3 nucleotides are TGTGCCAGCAGCTCCCCGGACAATGAGCAGTTCTTC.

V is TRBV15 and J is TRBJ1-3, with D perhaps matching TRBD1 (6 bases). Germline CDR1 LNHNV, CDR2 YYDKDF (reference sequence). The CDR3 runs to 16 residues. V was pared by 0 bases and J by 4 bases, with 13 bases between. CDR3 sequence (DNA): TGTGCCACCAGCAGAGAAACAGGGACTCGCGGAAACACCATATATTTT. It is translated as CATSRETGTRGNTIYF.

In its sample, this clone was seen once. The rearrangement joins TRBV3-1 (or the pseudogene TRBV3-2) to TRBJ1-4, with 8 nucleotides matching TRBD1. V was clipped by 6 bases and J by 4 bases; unmatched bases: 10. This CDR3 has 16 residues. CDR1 and CDR2 (germline): LGHDT, YNNKEL (reference sequence). The CDR3 DNA reads as TGTGCCAGCAGGGTACAGGGGGGCGCGGGTAATGAAAAACTGTTTTTT. Protein product: CASRVQGGAGNEKLFF.

The chain employs TRBV19 and TRBJ2-1, with D perhaps TRBD2 (5 bases). The CDR3 sequence is 12 residues long. Germline V lookup: CDR1 LNHDA, CDR2 SQIVND (reference sequence). The V end lost 5 bases, the J end lost 9 bases, and 11 bases lay between the germline ends. CDR3: CASSFREGEQFF. CDR3 coding DNA: TGTGCCAGTAGTTTCCGGGAAGGTGAGCAGTTCTTC.

This chain connects TRBV6-1 to TRBJ2-2; the D call may be TRBD1 or TRBD2 (5 bases each). Germline values: CDR1 MNHNS, CDR2 SASEGT. The V end lost 2 bases, the J end lost 4 bases, and 8 bases lay between the germline ends. The CDR3 length is 14 residues. CDR3: CASSEPGATGELFF. Written as DNA, the CDR3 is TGTGCCAGCAGTGAACCCGGGGCCACCGGGGAGCTGTTTTTT.

The CDR3 DNA reads TGCGCCAGCAGCCCCAGTGAGGACGAGCAGTACTTC. It is translated as CASSPSEDEQYF. J is TRBJ2-7 and V is TRBV5-1; D not resolved. The CDR3 is 12 amino acids. Germline values: CDR1 SGHRS, CDR2 YFSETQ. V lost 4 bases, J lost 5 bases, and 10 bases lay in between.

There are a few counts of this clone. The rearrangement joins TRBV28 to TRBJ1-1, with unresolved D. Looked up from germline, CDR1 is MDHEN and CDR2 is SYDVKM. There are 14 residues in the CDR3. Deletions cut 2 bases from V and 1 base from J, with 8 bases between. The CDR3 spells CASSLARGNTEAFF. CDR3 nucleotide sequence: TGTGCCAGCAGTTTAGCACGAGGGAACACTGAAGCTTTCTTT.

V usage is TRBV28 and J usage is TRBJ2-5; D unresolved. V lost 2 bases and J 1 base, leaving 8 bases between the germline ends. The CDR3 runs to 14 residues. Germline V gene data show CDR1 as MDHEN and CDR2 as SYDVKM. CDR3 amino acids: CASSLSQPQETQYF. The DNA of the CDR3 is TGTGCCAGCAGTTTAAGTCAGCCCCAAGAGACCCAGTACTTC.

The chain couples TRBV7-3 to TRBJ1-1, with 8 bases aligning to TRBD1. With 2 bases clipped from V and 1 base from J, the junction kept 3 bases outside the gene matches. CDR3 length: 15 amino acids. CDR1 is SGHTA and CDR2 is FQGTGA in the germline V gene. The CDR3 DNA sequence: TGTGCCAGCAGCTTAGTACAGGGGGGGAACACTGAAGCTTTCTTT. Residues: CASSLVQGGNTEAFF.

The table lists this clone with a count of one. This rearrangement joins TRBV2 to TRBJ1-1, with D perhaps TRBD1 (6 bases). The CDR3 runs to 10 residues. In germline, CDR1 is SNHLY, CDR2 FYNNEI. V shed 8 bases and J shed 11 bases, with 12 bases lying between them. The CDR3, as DNA: TGTGCCAGCGGGGGGGCGGACGCTTTCTTT. This sequence encodes CASGGADAFF.

This chain links TRBV11-3 with TRBJ1-1; a possible D gene is TRBD1 (5 bases). The CDR3 runs 14 residues. V lost 5 bases and J 0 bases, leaving 10 bases between the germline ends. Germline-derived CDR1 and CDR2 are SGHNT and YENEEA. The CDR3 loop is CASSPGRLNTEAFF. CDR3 nucleotide sequence: TGTGCCAGCAGCCCGGGACGCCTGAACACTGAAGCTTTCTTT. Full variable domain (remainder filled in from reference TRBV11-3 and TRBJ1-1): EAGVVQSPRYKIIEKKQPVAFWCNPISGHNTLYWYLQNLGQGPELLIRYENEEAVDDSQLPKDRFSAERLKGVDSTLKIQPAELGDSAVYLCASSPGRLNTEAFFGQGTRLTVV.

The chain joins TRBV3-1 (or the pseudogene TRBV3-2) to TRBJ2-1, with D possibly matching TRBD1 (6 bases). Trimming removed 1 base from V and 5 bases from J, with 9 bases in between. Germline V gene lookup returns CDR1 LGHDT and CDR2 YNNKEL (reference sequence). The CDR3 has 14 amino acids. The CDR3 DNA reads as TGTGCCAGCAGCCAAGTTACAGGGAACAATGAGCAGTTCTTC. It is translated as CASSQVTGNNEQFF.

The chain uses TRBV28 and TRBJ2-2, with D possibly matching TRBD2 (5 bases). This CDR3 comprises 13 residues. CDR1 and CDR2 from the germline V gene are MDHEN and SYDVKM. V lost 8 bases and J lost 4, with 11 bases in between. The CDR3 here is CASLAGLTGELFF. In DNA, the CDR3 is TGTGCCAGCCTGGCGGGTCTCACCGGGGAGCTGTTTTTT. Supplemented by reference TRBV28 and TRBJ2-2, the full variable domain reads DVKVTQSSRYLVKRTGEKVFLECVQDMDHENMFWYRQDPGLGLRLIYFSYDVKMKEKGDIPEGYSVSREKKERFSLILESASTNQTSMYLCASLAGLTGELFFGEGSRLTVL.

The CDR3 protein is CASSLKGGAYEQYF. The CDR3 bases are TGTGCCAGCAGCTTGAAGGGTGGGGCCTACGAGCAGTACTTC. The chain combines TRBV5-8 with TRBJ2-7; D is undetermined. The V and J ends lost 1 base and 2 bases respectively, with 10 bases between them. This CDR3 is 14 amino acids long. Germline loops: CDR1 SGHTS, CDR2 YDEGEE.

This chain joins TRBV29-1 and TRBJ1-1, with D unresolved. V lost 1 base and J lost 3, with 9 bases in between. The CDR3 contains 13 residues. Germline V CDR1 and CDR2: SQVTM, ANQGSEA. The CDR3, as DNA: TGCAGCGTTGAAGGGCTCTGGGACACTGAAGCTTTCTTT. Protein: CSVEGLWDTEAFF.

This chain joins TRBV27 and TRBJ2-1, with 11 bases fitting TRBD2. The CDR3 runs to 16 residues. The germline gives CDR1 MNHEY, CDR2 SMNVEV (reference sequence). V dropped 5 bases and J dropped 4; count of bases not matched to a gene: 7. The CDR3 nucleotides are TGTGCCAGCAGTCCCAGACTAGCGGGGCGGTACAATGAGCAGTTCTTC. This codes for CASSPRLAGRYNEQFF.

The genes are TRBV7-2 and TRBJ2-2; D is possibly TRBD2 (6 bases). The V end lost 6 bases, the J end lost 0 bases, and 17 bases lay between the germline ends. Germline V gene lookup returns CDR1 SGHTA and CDR2 FQGNSA. The CDR3 is 17 residues long. The CDR3 loop reads CASRPTARGSNTGELFF. The CDR3, as DNA: TGTGCCAGCAGGCCTACCGCCCGGGGGTCGAACACCGGGGAGCTGTTTTTT.

The chain employs TRBV28 and TRBJ2-1; 10 bases match TRBD2. J gave up 9 bases and V 2 bases, and 10 bases lay outside the gene matches. CDR1 is MDHEN and CDR2 is SYDVKM in the germline V gene. This CDR3 comprises 16 residues. CDR3 sequence: CASSLTQAGGPGEQFF. The CDR3, as DNA: TGTGCCAGCAGTTTAACCCAAGCGGGAGGGCCTGGTGAGCAGTTCTTC.

This chain joins TRBV28 and TRBJ1-5; unclear D gene. V was pared by 10 bases and J by 5 bases, with 12 bases between. CDR1 and CDR2 (germline): MDHEN, SYDVKM. The CDR3 extends over 12 amino acids. The CDR3 sequence is CATLMMDQPQHF. For the CDR3, the DNA is TGTGCCACCCTAATGATGGATCAGCCCCAGCATTTT.

The chain recombines TRBV7-2 with TRBJ1-3; the D gene is possibly TRBD1 (5 bases). The V end lost 3 bases, the J end lost 2 bases, and 8 bases lay between the germline ends. The CDR3 consists of 14 residues. Germline V lookup: CDR1 SGHTA, CDR2 FQGNSA. The CDR3 reads CASSLGGTGNTIYF. DNA of the CDR3: TGTGCCAGCAGCTTGGGGGGGACTGGAAACACCATATATTTT.